The entry below gives a single T cell receptor beta chain sequence along with its context. Its antigen is not known. The data originate from a study of OX40 agonist ivuxolimab in advanced cancers. Across the whole study: Patients were treated with ivuxolimab, an agonistic anti-OX40 (CD134) antibody.

The repertoire was sequenced with immunoSEQ multiplex PCR; TCRdb's copy has only in-frame clones and lacks some. The sample holds about 80,000 clones, approximately 90% seen once. Looked up from germline, CDR1 is MNHNS and CDR2 is SASEGT. The CDR3 totals 13 residues. The ends lost 1 base at V and 6 bases at J; junction bases unmatched: 2. Study-wide points: Mean expanded clone counts were higher in CD8+ than CD4+ T cells. Also present in some nonresponders was a low level of normalized T-cell clonal expansion. The 0.1-3.0 mg/kg partial responders had among the lowest clonal expansion.

Sequencing was performed on CD4+ or CD8+ T cells sorted from blood, taken in a trial of the OX40 agonist ivuxolimab. This chain links TRBV6-1 with TRBJ2-7; TRBD1 agrees at 8 bases. This sequence originates from an adult with an advanced solid tumor such as melanoma, head and neck, liver or kidney cancer. The CDR3 protein is CASSEDRGTEQYF. DNA of the CDR3: TGTGCCAGCAGTGAAGACAGGGGGACCGAGCAGTACTTC.